Listed here are 26 T cell receptor beta chains from one sample, sequenced in a study of metastatic and nonmetastatic thyroid tumors. TCRdb reanalyzed the PCR reads via MiXCR. Of about 5,800 clones listed, roughly 20% are singletons. Patients were all untreated before their thyroid surgery. Sequencing was done on a sample of adjacent normal tissue. The receptors shown here come from a female donor with papillary thyroid cancer or a benign thyroid nodule (not recorded which). Some clones in this sample may be carry-over from other donors' samples.

This clone was detected ten times or more. The J gene is TRBJ2-7, the V gene TRBV4-1; D unresolved. The V end lost 0 bases, the J end lost 7 bases, and 7 bases lay between the germline ends. The CDR3 is 12 amino acids. Germline V CDR1 and CDR2: MGHRA, YSYEKL. The CDR3 region has the DNA TGCGCCAGCAGCCAAGAATCCAGGGAGCAGTACTTC. Translation: CASSQESREQYF.

This clone was counted many times. J is TRBJ2-1 and V is TRBV14; the D is unclear. This CDR3 has 12 residues. Germline V gives CDR1 SGHDN, CDR2 FVKESK. Trimming removed 0 bases at V and 10 bases at J, with 7 bases between. CDR3 in amino acids: CASSQDYGEQFF. As DNA, the CDR3 is TGTGCCAGCAGCCAAGACTATGGCGAGCAGTTCTTC.

The V and J genes are TRBV27 and TRBJ2-1; D not certain. Germline CDR1 and CDR2: MNHEY and SMNVEV (reference sequence). Trimming stripped 5 bases from V and 2 bases from J, with 7 bases between. The CDR3 is 13 residues long. CDR3 in amino acids: CASSGVPYNEQFF. The CDR3 DNA reads as TGTGCCAGCAGTGGGGTACCCTACAATGAGCAGTTCTTC.

This chain uses TRBV5-4 with TRBJ2-5; 10 nucleotides agree with TRBD2. The CDR3 has 16 amino acids. The germline CDR1 and CDR2 sequences are SGHNT and YYREEE (reference sequence). The J segment lost 5 bases and the V segment lost 4 bases, leaving 11 bases of the junction unmatched. The CDR3 loop is CASSLGLAWFDETQYF. Written as DNA, the CDR3 is TGTGCCAGCAGCCTGGGACTAGCGTGGTTCGATGAGACCCAGTACTTC.

This clone has ten or more counts. The rearrangement joins TRBV27 to TRBJ1-1; 7 bases agree with TRBD1. Germline values: CDR1 MNHEY, CDR2 SMNVEV (reference sequence). CDR3 length equals 15 residues. Trimming at V came to 2 bases and at J to 5 bases, leaving 8 bases not matched to a gene. CDR3 sequence: CASSLSPSGGTEAFF. The CDR3 DNA reads TGTGCCAGCAGTTTAAGCCCTTCAGGGGGGACTGAAGCTTTCTTT.

This clone counts as medium-sized. This sequence joins TRBV2 and TRBJ1-3, with no clear D. Per the germline V gene, CDR1 is SNHLY and CDR2 is FYNNEI. The germline V and J ends were trimmed by 1 base and 0 bases, with 7 bases remaining between them. This CDR3 comprises 15 residues. As DNA, the CDR3 is TGTGCCAGCAGTGAAGTACAGTACTCTGGAAACACCATATATTTT. This encodes CASSEVQYSGNTIYF.

This clone ranks as medium-sized. This chain uses TRBV28 with TRBJ2-7; D gene unclear. The CDR3 extends over 15 amino acids. Germline loops: CDR1 MDHEN, CDR2 SYDVKM. V lost 5 bases and J lost 2, with 16 bases in between. In DNA, the CDR3 is TGTGCCAGCAGTCCTGTCACACTCCCGCCCTACGAGCAGTACTTC. Translated, it gives CASSPVTLPPYEQYF.

This clone ranks as medium-sized (0.01 to 0.1%). The chain combines TRBV28 with TRBJ2-7; D gene ambiguous. This CDR3 is built from 12 residues. V was cut by 4 bases and J by 0 bases, with 4 bases left in between. CDR1 and CDR2 (germline): MDHEN, SYDVKM. The CDR3 is CASSSNSYEQYF. DNA for the CDR3: TGTGCCAGCAGTTCAAACTCCTACGAGCAGTACTTC.

This clone is categorized as medium-sized. The CDR3 sequence is CASTELARGRNGYTF. The CDR3 coding sequence is TGTGCCAGCACCGAGTTAGCGAGGGGGCGGAATGGCTACACCTTC. V gene TRBV6-1 combines with J gene TRBJ1-2; 7 nucleotides align to TRBD1. After removal of 7 bases from V and 6 bases from J, the junction contained 14 bases not matched to a gene. The CDR3 has 15 amino acids. Germline V gene sequence: CDR1 MNHNS, CDR2 SASEGT.

Note on this clone: It is unclear where the CDR3 begins or ends on the DNA, so no DNA is shown, and the CDR3 is as TCRdb lists it. The rearrangement links TRBV20-1 to TRBJ1-1; the table's D call, TRBD1, was not checked against the DNA. The CDR3 contains 21 residues when both ends are counted. The germline CDR1 and CDR2 sequences are DFQATT and SNEGSKA (reference sequence). This CDR3 reads CSASAAGNYEQYFGRDTEAFF.

This clone is judged medium-sized. The V and J genes are TRBV5-1 and TRBJ2-3; 11 bases line up with TRBD2. In germline, CDR1 is SGHRS, CDR2 YFSETQ. The ends lost 4 bases at V and 1 base at J; junction bases unmatched: 5. The CDR3 sequence is 16 residues long. CDR3 DNA sequence: TGCGCCAGCAGCCGGATACTAGCGGGGGGCACAGATACGCAGTATTTT. Encoded protein: CASSRILAGGTDTQYF.

This clone was observed many times. The chain employs TRBV5-1 and TRBJ2-5; tentative D call: TRBD1 (6 bases). V lost 2 bases, J lost 7 bases, and 18 bases lay in between. The CDR3 sequence is 15 residues long. The germline CDR1 and CDR2 sequences are SGHRS and YFSETQ. CDR3 amino acids: CASSLMGASGGTQYF. DNA of the CDR3: TGCGCCAGCAGCTTAATGGGGGCTTCTGGTGGGACCCAGTACTTC. Drawing the rest from reference TRBV5-1 and TRBJ2-5, the complete variable domain is KAGVTQTPRYLIKTRGQQVTLSCSPISGHRSVSWYQQTPGQGLQFLFEYFSETQRNKGNFPGRFSGRQFSNSRSEMNVSTLELGDSALYLCASSLMGASGGTQYFGPGTRLLVL.

There are many counts of this clone. V and J are TRBV6-1 and TRBJ2-5; D gene unclear. Germline V CDR1 and CDR2: MNHNS, SASEGT. The CDR3 consists of 13 residues. The V end lost 3 bases, the J end lost 1 base, and 6 bases lay between the germline ends. The CDR3 reads CASSERTQETQYF. In DNA form, the CDR3 reads TGTGCCAGCAGTGAGCGGACCCAAGAGACCCAGTACTTC.

The V gene is TRBV5-1, the J gene TRBJ2-3; 9 bases align to TRBD1. Germline V gene sequence: CDR1 SGHRS, CDR2 YFSETQ. The CDR3 extends over 15 amino acids. After removal of 4 bases from V and 7 bases from J, the junction contained 10 bases not matched to a gene. In nucleotides, the CDR3 is TGCGCCAGCAGCCAAGGGACAGGGCCCGCGAATACGCAGTATTTT. Translated, it gives CASSQGTGPANTQYF.

This clone rates as medium-sized (0.01 to 0.1%). This chain links TRBV7-2 with TRBJ2-3; D is perhaps TRBD2 (6 bases). The CDR3 covers 16 residues. V lost 5 bases, J lost 2 bases, and 17 bases lay in between. The germline gives CDR1 SGHTA, CDR2 FQGNSA. CDR3 amino acids: CASSPNSGLVTDTQYF. The DNA of the CDR3 is TGTGCCAGCAGCCCAAACTCGGGACTTGTCACAGATACGCAGTATTTT.

The chain has TRBV7-9 and TRBJ2-7, with D tentatively TRBD2 (6 bases). Trimming cost V 6 bases and J 0 bases, with 15 bases left between them. Per germline, CDR1 SEHNR and CDR2 FQNEAQ (reference sequence). The CDR3 consists of 15 residues. The CDR3 DNA sequence: TGTGCCAGCAGTCAAGTCGGGGGAAGCTCCTACGAGCAGTACTTC. The encoded protein is CASSQVGGSSYEQYF.

A word on this clone: The sample contains more than one DNA sequence encoding this CDR3. The J gene is TRBJ1-1, the V gene TRBV20-1; D not certain. The V gene's germline CDR1 is DFQATT and CDR2 SNEGSKA (reference sequence). The CDR3 is made up of 11 amino acids. The CDR3 bases are TGCAGGGGCGGTTTGAACACTGAAGCTTTCTTT. The encoded protein is CRGGLNTEAFF.

By frequency in the sample, this clone is medium-sized. V gene TRBV19 combines with J gene TRBJ2-2; 8 nucleotides match TRBD2. J was trimmed by 5 bases and V by 4 bases; bases with no gene match: 3. The germline V gene has CDR1 LNHDA and CDR2 SQIVND (reference sequence). The CDR3 spans 14 residues. The CDR3 region is CASSRTGGTGELFF. DNA of the CDR3: TGTGCCAGTAGTAGGACGGGGGGGACCGGGGAGCTGTTTTTT.

The chain has TRBV20-1 and TRBJ1-1; the D is unclear. Trimming took 0 bases from V and 6 from J, leaving 11 bases between them. Germline assignment: CDR1 DFQATT and CDR2 SNEGSKA (reference sequence). CDR3 size: 13 residues. The CDR3 is CSARDWRGAEAFF. CDR3 nucleotide sequence: TGCAGTGCTAGAGATTGGAGAGGAGCTGAAGCTTTCTTT.

This clone is labeled medium-sized. The chain combines TRBV10-2 with TRBJ2-5; D assignment may be TRBD1 or TRBD2 (6 bases each). CDR3 size: 12 residues. V lost 4 bases and J lost 5, with 8 bases in between. Germline V gene sequence: CDR1 WSHSY, CDR2 SAAADI. This chain's CDR3 is CASSGGAETQYF. The DNA of the CDR3 is TGCGCCAGCAGTGGGGGGGCTGAGACCCAGTACTTC.

This clone is medium-sized (0.01 to 0.1%) in the sample. The DNA for the CDR3 is TGCAGCGTTCCAGGGGACGGAGTGGTCACTGAAGCTTTCTTT. This gives the protein CSVPGDGVVTEAFF. V gene TRBV29-1 combines with J gene TRBJ1-1, with a tentative D call TRBD1 (6 bases). CDR1 SQVTM and CDR2 ANQGSEA come from the germline V gene. The CDR3 has 14 residues. Deletions cut 5 bases from V and 4 bases from J, with 17 bases between.

Ten or more counts support this clone. Because it lacks the conserved phenylalanine or tryptophan at the end, this CDR3 is likely a read error. The DNA is left out, because the CDR3 cannot be placed on it with certainty; the CDR3 is given as TCRdb lists it. V and J are TRBV7-6 and TRBJ2-1. CDR1 SGHVS and CDR2 FNYEAQ come from the germline V gene. With termini counted, the CDR3 has 9 amino acids. The CDR3 loop is CASSLDNPA.

This chain connects TRBV27 to TRBJ1-2, with a tentative D call TRBD1 (6 bases). This CDR3 spans 13 amino acids. Germline CDR1 MNHEY, CDR2 SMNVEV (reference sequence). Trimming took off 3 bases at V and 2 bases at J, with 7 bases between the two ends. CDR3 sequence reads: CASSFDRNYGYTF. CDR3 nucleotide sequence: TGTGCCAGCAGTTTTGACAGGAACTATGGCTACACCTTC.

This clone came up a few times. This chain links TRBV20-1 with TRBJ2-2, with D tentatively TRBD2 (5 bases). Trimming cost V 6 bases and J 4 bases, with 15 bases left between them. Looked up from germline, CDR1 is DFQATT and CDR2 is SNEGSKA (reference sequence). The CDR3 covers 14 residues. The CDR3 reads CSARRGFGTGELFF. CDR3 bases: TGCAGTGCCAGACGGGGTTTCGGCACCGGGGAGCTGTTTTTT.

This clone is labeled medium-sized. This chain links TRBV2 with TRBJ1-5; 10 bases agree with TRBD1. The CDR3 totals 15 residues. Germline trimming cut 5 bases from V and 6 bases from J; bases unmatched to any gene: 7. CDR1 SNHLY and CDR2 FYNNEI come from the germline V gene. The CDR3 is CASSPLGTGVQPQHF. The CDR3 DNA follows: TGTGCCAGCAGTCCTTTGGGGACAGGGGTTCAGCCCCAGCATTTT.

By its share, this clone is medium-sized. The CDR3 nucleotides are TGTGCCAGTAGTGAGACAGCGTACCAATTTTACGAGCAGTACTTC. As protein: CASSETAYQFYEQYF. This sequence joins TRBV19 and TRBJ2-7; tentative D call: TRBD1 (5 bases). CDR3 size: 15 residues. The germline gives CDR1 LNHDA, CDR2 SQIVND (reference sequence). Between the trimmed V and J ends, which lost 5 bases and 4 bases, there was a span of 18 bases.